These T cell receptor beta chains were read from a single sample in a study of cytomegalovirus exposure and HLA in healthy donors. Method: immunoSEQ multiplex PCR; TCRdb's copy keeps in-frame clones and lacks some. The repertoire has about 110,000 clones, under 85% of them found once; the top ten carry under 8.5%. Sequencing used PBMCs. Every receptor here comes from a man between 40 and 49 years old in good health and CMV-seronegative. CDR3s include the opening cysteine and the closing phenylalanine or tryptophan. A D gene is named only where the DNA matches it firmly. A row's size may be missing; if present it is once, few, many or a size class.

d_gene	abundance	v_gene	j_gene	CDR3aa	CDR3nt
TRBD1	-	TRBV4-1	TRBJ1-6	CASSQDPATGRIVPLHF	TGCGCCAGCAGCCAAGATCCCGCGACAGGGAGGATCGTGCCCCTCCACTTT
TRBD1	-	TRBV4-3	TRBJ1-6	CASSQGTGGPPSSYNSPLHF	TGCGCCAGCAGCCAAGGGACAGGGGGCCCTCCCAGCTCCTATAATTCACCCCTCCACTTT
-	once	TRBV7-9	TRBJ2-1	CASSTQGSEQFF	TGTGCCAGCAGCACCCAGGGGTCTGAGCAGTTCTTC
-	-	TRBV4-3	TRBJ2-3	CASSQEGGWGRTDTQYF	TGCGCCAGCAGCCAAGAGGGGGGATGGGGCAGGACAGATACGCAGTATTTT
TRBD1	-	TRBV5-1	TRBJ1-6	CTSRSSGQGLSPLHF	TGCACCAGCAGATCGTCGGGACAGGGTCTCTCACCCCTCCACTTT
-	-	TRBV19	TRBJ1-1	CASSTPGLGPEAFF	TGTGCCAGTAGCACCCCAGGGCTGGGCCCTGAAGCTTTCTTT
-	-	TRBV6-4	TRBJ1-4	CASVLAGARTNEKLFF	TGTGCCAGCGTCCTTGCGGGGGCTAGGACTAATGAAAAACTGTTTTTT
TRBD2	-	TRBV27	TRBJ2-7	CASSPTGTSGGLTYEQYF	TGTGCCAGCAGTCCCACCGGGACTAGCGGGGGGCTAACCTACGAGCAGTACTTC
-	-	TRBV28	TRBJ1-2	CASSSGTSPGVNYGYTF	TGTGCCAGCAGTAGCGGGACATCCCCAGGAGTGAACTATGGCTACACCTTC
-	-	TRBV7-6	TRBJ2-5	CASSQVNRDINQETQYF	TGTGCCAGCAGCCAAGTGAACCGGGACATAAATCAAGAGACCCAGTACTTC
TRBD1	-	TRBV6-5	TRBJ1-2	CASSQGQGINYGYTF	TGTGCCAGCAGCCAGGGACAGGGGATTAACTATGGCTACACCTTC
TRBD2	-	TRBV2	TRBJ2-1	CASSVGGGSYNEQFF	TGTGCCAGCAGTGTAGGCGGGGGGTCCTACAATGAGCAGTTCTTC
-	-	TRBV9	TRBJ2-7	CASSVAPGSSYEQYF	TGTGCCAGCAGCGTAGCTCCAGGTAGCTCCTACGAGCAGTACTTC
-	-	TRBV13	TRBJ1-2	CASSLSDGYTF	TGTGCCAGCAGCTTGTCAGATGGCTACACCTTC
TRBD1	-	TRBV6-1	TRBJ1-5	CAGLRRGKRQPQHF	TGTGCCGGGCTTCGCAGGGGGAAGAGACAGCCCCAGCATTTT
-	-	TRBV2	TRBJ1-1	CASTAEGVMNTEAFF	TGTGCCAGCACTGCCGAGGGGGTAATGAACACTGAAGCTTTCTTT
TRBD1	once	TRBV7-9	TRBJ1-2	CASSSLDRGLGYTF	TGTGCCAGCAGCTCCCTGGACAGGGGGCTCGGCTACACCTTC
-	few	TRBV11-2	TRBJ2-2	CASSPLLRGNTGELFF	TGTGCCAGCAGCCCCCTTCTTCGGGGGAACACCGGGGAGCTGTTTTTT
TRBD1	few	TRBV28	TRBJ1-5	CASSPSTGGLDQPQHF	TGTGCCAGCAGTCCCTCTACAGGGGGTCTGGATCAGCCCCAGCATTTT
TRBD1	-	TRBV27	TRBJ1-2	CASSPQGVSFSRGYTF	TGTGCCAGCAGTCCCCAGGGGGTTAGTTTTTCGCGTGGCTACACCTTC
TRBD1	once	TRBV4-1	TRBJ2-7	CASSNHGTGSDEQYF	TGCGCCAGCAGCAACCACGGGACAGGGTCCGACGAGCAGTACTTC
-	-	TRBV27	TRBJ1-6	CASSPFGGYNSPLHF	TGTGCCAGCAGTCCGTTCGGGGGATATAATTCACCCCTCCACTTT
-	-	TRBV4-1	TRBJ2-4	CASSQDLTGVAKNIQYF	TGCGCCAGCAGCCAAGATTTGACAGGAGTAGCCAAAAACATTCAGTACTTC
-	-	TRBV4-2	TRBJ2-1	CASSQDQGITYNEQFF	TGTGCCAGCAGCCAAGATCAGGGGATTACCTACAATGAGCAGTTCTTC
-	-	TRBV28	TRBJ1-2	CASSLTNSGNYGYTF	TGTGCCAGCAGTCTTACTAATTCAGGGAACTATGGCTACACCTTC
-	-	TRBV7-2	TRBJ2-2	CASSLVLWQGPANTGELFF	TGTGCCAGCAGCTTAGTGTTGTGGCAGGGGCCCGCGAACACCGGGGAGCTGTTTTTT
-	-	TRBV10-3	TRBJ2-7	CATSRGAGYEQYF	TGTGCCACATCCCGGGGGGCTGGCTACGAGCAGTACTTC
-	-	TRBV5-6	TRBJ2-7	CASSLGGIYEQYF	TGTGCCAGCAGCTTAGGAGGGATCTACGAGCAGTACTTC
TRBD2	-	TRBV7-9	TRBJ2-2	CASSLGGLALSTGELFF	TGTGCCAGCAGCTTAGGCGGACTAGCGCTCAGCACCGGGGAGCTGTTTTTT
-	-	TRBV19	TRBJ2-2	CASTLGQTNTGELFF	TGTGCCAGTACCCTCGGACAGACGAACACCGGGGAGCTGTTTTTT
-	-	TRBV11-2	TRBJ2-1	CASRSLESNEQFF	TGTGCCAGCAGATCGCTAGAAAGCAATGAGCAGTTCTTC
-	-	TRBV5-6	TRBJ2-7	CASSLANYEQYF	TGTGCCAGCAGCTTAGCTAATTACGAGCAGTACTTC
-	-	TRBV4-1	TRBJ2-2	CASSRGHTNTGELFF	TGCGCCAGCAGCCGGGGGCATACGAACACCGGGGAGCTGTTTTTT